This T cell receptor (beta chain) was recorded in a study of monozygotic twins with inflammatory bowel disease. Study-wide results and limits: Against healthy co-twins, IBD patients had lower TCRbeta diversity (measured by inverse Simpson). With others, IBD patients shared fewer clonotypes than healthy twins did, especially with disease activity. Heterogeneous immunosuppressive treatment regimens may have introduced variability into patient repertoires.

This CDR3 has 16 amino acids. Germline V gives CDR1 ENHRY, CDR2 SYGVKD. Incorporation of UMIs carrying a 6-nucleotide sample barcode was performed by template switching. TCRdb re-called the 5' RACE reads and shows each CDR3 protein once, DNA omitted. This table lists 85,000 to 110,000 distinct CDR3 sequences. Comment on this clonotype: Its antigen is currently unknown.

The TCR sequence derives from a human donor with ulcerative colitis or Crohn's disease, or a healthy co-twin of an affected twin (not recorded which). Sequenced input: blood. The V and J genes are TRBV10-3 and TRBJ2-4; lacking DNA, the TRBD1 call made by TCRdb goes unchecked. CDR3 region: CAISEQLTGIPHIQYF.